This T cell receptor (beta chain) was found in a study of shared clonotypes between healthy human individuals. Overall study results and limits: Only a few donors were included, so the genetic and exposure-history diversity represented was limited. Only blood underwent sampling, and tissue repertoires likely differ.

This clone was recorded a few times. Its antigen remains unknown. Sorted-subset replicate PCR reactions contained approximately 190 ng DNA, corresponding to approximately 30,000 T cell genomes. In the authors' workflow: Filtering differed, since immunoSEQ gave only junction sequences and no quality scores. The assay was immunoSEQ multiplex PCR, and TCRdb's table has in-frame clones only and misses some. V and J calls and clone size are given by that table; D and trimming were obtained from the DNA. The sample shows about 1 million clones, about 74% of them seen only once. Trimming removed 3 bases at V and 6 bases at J, with 8 bases between. CDR1 is DFQATT, CDR2 SNEGSKA, per germline (reference sequence). The CDR3 covers 11 residues.

Input material: memory CD4+ T cells sorted from blood. Subset specified: CD45RA-negative fraction. V is TRBV20-1 and J is TRBJ1-2; D gene ambiguous. The sequence was obtained from a young man in good health. The CDR3 region is CSASVDNGYTF. CDR3 coding DNA: TGCAGTGCTAGTGTCGACAATGGCTACACCTTC.